The 8 T cell receptor beta chains reported below all come from one sample, sequenced in a study of T-cell reconstitution after alpha-beta-depleted transplantation in children. The TCRbeta library was prepared with unique molecular identifiers. Via MiXCR, TCRdb re-called the PCR reads, giving one row per CDR3 protein. The sample has roughly 220,000 distinct CDR3 sequences; 9.7% are singletons. The material was PBMCs from the stem cell graft donor, obtained from the stem cell graft. The receptors originated from a human donor who donated a stem cell graft to a child with SCID.

In this sample, this clonotype turned up many times. The chain links TRBV5-1 to TRBJ2-7; TRBD1 might be the D (6 bases). The CDR3 contains 15 residues. Trimming pared 0 bases from V and 2 bases from J, leaving 12 bases between. Germline V gives CDR1 SGHRS, CDR2 YFSETQ. The CDR3: CASSLGQVSPYEQYF. Written as DNA, the CDR3 is TGCGCCAGCAGCTTGGGACAGGTTTCGCCCTACGAGCAGTACTTC.

This clonotype has at least ten counts. For the CDR3, the DNA is TGTGCCAGCAGCCCATCATCCATCTGGGATACGCAGTATTTT. This gives the protein CASSPSSIWDTQYF. This sequence joins TRBV7-2 and TRBJ2-3; D unclear. The CDR3 contains 14 residues. V dropped 5 bases and J dropped 6 bases, with 15 bases sitting between them. Germline CDR1 is SGHTA and CDR2 is FQGNSA.

There are many counts of this clonotype. V usage is TRBV5-1 and J usage is TRBJ1-5; no clear D gene. This CDR3 spans 15 amino acids. V lost 0 bases and J 4 bases, leaving 11 bases between the germline ends. Per the germline V gene, CDR1 is SGHRS and CDR2 is YFSETQ. CDR3 coding DNA: TGCGCCAGCAGCTTGGGAACGGCTGGGAATCAGCCCCAGCATTTT. As protein: CASSLGTAGNQPQHF.

This clonotype was observed many times. This chain uses TRBV25-1 with TRBJ2-7; tentatively, D is TRBD1 (7 bases). The CDR3 has 16 residues. CDR1 is MGHDK, CDR2 SYGVNS, per germline. Deletions cut 6 bases from V and 4 bases from J, with 22 bases between. CDR3 DNA: TGTGCCAGCAGGAGGAGGGGGCCCTCGGTCTATTACGAGCAGTACTTC. Amino acids: CASRRRGPSVYYEQYF.

This clonotype was recorded at least ten times. This sequence joins TRBV5-1 and TRBJ1-1, with D perhaps matching TRBD1 (5 bases). Trimming removed 4 bases at V and 3 bases at J, with 13 bases between. The CDR3 spans 14 residues. Germline V gene lookup returns CDR1 SGHRS and CDR2 YFSETQ. Here the CDR3 DNA reads TGCGCCAGCAGCAGGGGAGTTCGTGACACTGAAGCTTTCTTT. Translating it yields CASSRGVRDTEAFF.

The sample holds many counts of this clonotype. CDR3 loop: CASSLQRGGNNEQFF. CDR3 bases: TGTGCCAGCAGCTTACAGCGGGGGGGTAACAATGAGCAGTTCTTC. The genes are TRBV7-9 and TRBJ2-1; 10 bases map to TRBD2. In germline, CDR1 is SEHNR, CDR2 FQNEAQ (reference sequence). The CDR3 loop spans 15 amino acids. Trimming took 2 bases from V and 5 from J; bases not matched to a gene: 3.

V is TRBV7-2 and J is TRBJ2-5; 13 positions match TRBD2. With 5 bases clipped from V and 1 base from J, the junction kept 4 bases outside the gene matches. Germline V CDR1 and CDR2: SGHTA, FQGNSA. The CDR3 is made up of 16 amino acids. The CDR3 DNA follows: TGTGCCAGCAGCAAGACTAGCGGGGGGTTCCAAGAGACCCAGTACTTC. This gives the protein CASSKTSGGFQETQYF.

This clonotype was detected many times. The chain links TRBV10-3 to TRBJ1-2, with TRBD1 identical over 11 bases. After removal of 4 bases from V and 7 bases from J, the junction contained 8 bases not matched to a gene. The germline CDR1 and CDR2 sequences are ENHRY and SYGVKD. CDR3 length equals 15 residues. Here the CDR3 reads CAISAQGQGATGYTF. The CDR3 DNA is TGTGCCATCAGTGCACAAGGACAGGGGGCTACTGGCTACACCTTC.